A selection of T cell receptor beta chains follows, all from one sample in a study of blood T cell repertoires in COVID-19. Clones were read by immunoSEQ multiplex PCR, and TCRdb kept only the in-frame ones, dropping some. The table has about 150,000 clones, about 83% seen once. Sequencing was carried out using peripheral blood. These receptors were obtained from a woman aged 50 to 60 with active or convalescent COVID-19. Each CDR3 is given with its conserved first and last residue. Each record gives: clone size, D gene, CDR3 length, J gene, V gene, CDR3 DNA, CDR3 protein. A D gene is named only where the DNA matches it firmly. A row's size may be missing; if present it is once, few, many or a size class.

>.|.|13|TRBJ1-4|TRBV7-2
TGTGCCAGCAGCTCAAGACTTAATGAAAAACTGTTTTTT
CASSSRLNEKLFF
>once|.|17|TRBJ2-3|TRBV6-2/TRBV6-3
TGTGCCAGCAGTTACCTATTCCAGGGGTTCGGCACAGATACGCAGTATTTT
CASSYLFQGFGTDTQYF
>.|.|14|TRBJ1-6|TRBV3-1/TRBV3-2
TGTGCCAGCAGCCAAGATCGGCGGATCCCACCCCTCCACTTT
CASSQDRRIPPLHF
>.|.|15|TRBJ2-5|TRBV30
TGTGCCTGGCTCGAGGGTAAGGGCCCCAAAGAGACCCAGTACTTC
CAWLEGKGPKETQYF
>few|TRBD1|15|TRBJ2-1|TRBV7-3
TGTGCCAGCAGCCGCGATTGGACAGGGCACAATGAGCAGTTCTTC
CASSRDWTGHNEQFF
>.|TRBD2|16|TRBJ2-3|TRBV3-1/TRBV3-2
TGTGCCAGCAGCCCGAGGACTAGCGGGAGCACAGATACGCAGTATTTT
CASSPRTSGSTDTQYF
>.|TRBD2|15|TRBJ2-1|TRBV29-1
TGCAGCGGACTGGGACTAGCGGACTCCTACAATGAGCAGTTCTTC
CSGLGLADSYNEQFF
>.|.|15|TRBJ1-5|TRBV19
TGTGCCAGTAGTATAGGAGGGATGAGGGATCAGCCCCAGCATTTT
CASSIGGMRDQPQHF
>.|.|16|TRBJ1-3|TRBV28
TGTGCCAGCAGCTTAGGGGGGGAAGGGGTAGGAAACACCATATATTTT
CASSLGGEGVGNTIYF
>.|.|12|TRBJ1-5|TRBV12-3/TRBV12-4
TGTGCCAGCAGTTTATCCGATCAGCCCCAGCATTTT
CASSLSDQPQHF
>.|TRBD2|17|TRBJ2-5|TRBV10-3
TGTGCCATCAGTGAGTCGCGCACTAGCGGGGGGAGAGAGACCCAGTACTTC
CAISESRTSGGRETQYF
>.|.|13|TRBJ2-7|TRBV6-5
TGTGCCAGCAGTTACGGGGCCTCCTACGAGCAGTACTTC
CASSYGASYEQYF
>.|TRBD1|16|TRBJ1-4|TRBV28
TGTGCCAGCAGTTTATACCGACAGGGCTTTAATGAAAAACTGTTTTTT
CASSLYRQGFNEKLFF
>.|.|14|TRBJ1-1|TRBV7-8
TGTGCCAGCAGCTTAGATCAGGGGCTGGTTGAAGCTTTCTTT
CASSLDQGLVEAFF
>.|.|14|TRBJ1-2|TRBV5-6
TGTGCCAGCAGCCCGAACAGGGAGCCCTATGGCTACACCTTC
CASSPNREPYGYTF
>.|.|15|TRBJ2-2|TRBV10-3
TGTGCCATCAGTGATAGGAGGGCAAACACCGGGGAGCTGTTTTTT
CAISDRRANTGELFF
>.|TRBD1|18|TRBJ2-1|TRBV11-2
TGTGCCAGCAGCTTAGGATTGTTCAGGGGGAAATCCTACAATGAGCAGTTCTTC
CASSLGLFRGKSYNEQFF